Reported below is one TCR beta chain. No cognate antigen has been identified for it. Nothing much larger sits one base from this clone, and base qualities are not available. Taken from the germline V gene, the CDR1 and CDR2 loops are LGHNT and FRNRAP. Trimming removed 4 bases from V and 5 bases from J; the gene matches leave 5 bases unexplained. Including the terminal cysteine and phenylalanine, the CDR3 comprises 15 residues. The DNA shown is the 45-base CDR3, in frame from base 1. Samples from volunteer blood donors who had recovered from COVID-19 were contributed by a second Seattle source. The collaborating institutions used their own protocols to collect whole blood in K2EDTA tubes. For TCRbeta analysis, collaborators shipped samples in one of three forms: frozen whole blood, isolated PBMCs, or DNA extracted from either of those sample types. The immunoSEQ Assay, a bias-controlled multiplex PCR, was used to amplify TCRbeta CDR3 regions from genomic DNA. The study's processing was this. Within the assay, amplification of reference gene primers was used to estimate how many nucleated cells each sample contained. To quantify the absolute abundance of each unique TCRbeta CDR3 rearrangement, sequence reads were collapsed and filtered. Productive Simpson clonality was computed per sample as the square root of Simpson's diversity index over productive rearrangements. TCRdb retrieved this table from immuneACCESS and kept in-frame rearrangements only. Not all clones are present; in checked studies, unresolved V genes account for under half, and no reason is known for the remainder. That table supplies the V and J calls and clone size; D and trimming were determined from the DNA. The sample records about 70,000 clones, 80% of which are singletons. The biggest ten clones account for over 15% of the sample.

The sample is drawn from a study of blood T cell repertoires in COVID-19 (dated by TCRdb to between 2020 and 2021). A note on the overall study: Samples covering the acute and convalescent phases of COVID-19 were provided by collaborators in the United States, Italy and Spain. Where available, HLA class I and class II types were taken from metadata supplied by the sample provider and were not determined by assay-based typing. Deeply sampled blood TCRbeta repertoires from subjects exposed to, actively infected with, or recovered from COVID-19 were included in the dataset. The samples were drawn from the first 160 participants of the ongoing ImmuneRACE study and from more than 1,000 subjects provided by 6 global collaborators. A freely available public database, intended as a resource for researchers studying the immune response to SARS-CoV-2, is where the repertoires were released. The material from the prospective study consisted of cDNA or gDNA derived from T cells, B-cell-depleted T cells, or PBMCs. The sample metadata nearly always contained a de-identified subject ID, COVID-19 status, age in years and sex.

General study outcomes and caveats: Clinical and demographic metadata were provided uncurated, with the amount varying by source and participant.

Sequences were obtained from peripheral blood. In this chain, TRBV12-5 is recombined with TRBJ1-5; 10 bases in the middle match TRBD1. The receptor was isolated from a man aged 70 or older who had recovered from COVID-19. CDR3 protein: CASGSGQGSHQPQHF. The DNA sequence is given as TGTGCTAGTGGTTCGGGACAGGGGAGTCATCAGCCCCAGCATTTT. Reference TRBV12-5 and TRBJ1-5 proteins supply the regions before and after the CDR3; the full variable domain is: DARVTQTPRHKVTEMGQEVTMRCQPILGHNTVFWYRQTMMQGLELLAYFRNRAPLDDSGMPKDRFSAEMPDATLATLKIQPSEPRDSAVYFCASGSGQGSHQPQHFGDGTRLSIL.